This entry lists 19 T cell receptor beta chains sequenced from one sample in a study of blood T cell repertoires in COVID-19 (dated by TCRdb to 2019 to 2021). Libraries were constructed by the immunoSEQ multiplex PCR assay. TCRdb limited this immuneACCESS table to in-frame rearrangements with V and J called. A share of clones is missing; checked studies link under half to unresolved V genes, and the rest is unexplained. This sample holds about 140,000 clones; 84% were observed only once. The biggest ten clones account for around 10% of the sample. Sequenced sample: peripheral blood. All receptors come from a woman of 80 years or more in a cohort sampled during active or convalescent COVID-19.

V is TRBV11-2 and J is TRBJ2-3; D remains unclear. Trimming took 0 bases from V and 5 from J, leaving 6 bases between them. From germline, CDR1 is SGHAT and CDR2 FQNNGV. The CDR3 extends over 13 amino acids. In DNA, the CDR3 is TGTGCCAGCAGCTTAGACCCCGTAGATACGCAGTATTTT. Translated: CASSLDPVDTQYF.

A remark on this clone: The same CDR3 can be traced to other DNA sequences in this sample. The CDR3 region has the DNA TGTGCCAGCAGCTTAGGGAGAGAGACCCAGTACTTC. Translating gives CASSLGRETQYF. The chain couples TRBV7-2 to TRBJ2-5, with D unclear. V lost 1 base, J lost 4 bases, and 4 bases lay in between. The germline V gene has CDR1 SGHTA and CDR2 FQGNSA. The CDR3 contains 12 residues.

The chain links TRBV6-5 to TRBJ2-5; 8 nucleotides line up with TRBD2. The ends lost 7 bases at V and 4 bases at J; junction bases unmatched: 8. Germline assignment: CDR1 MNHEY and CDR2 SVGAGI. CDR3 length equals 14 residues. The CDR3 DNA reads as TGTGCCAGCAAAACGGGGGGGGTTGGAGAGACCCAGTACTTC. Translated, it gives CASKTGGVGETQYF.

This clone was seen once. The rearrangement joins TRBV6-2 or TRBV6-3 to TRBJ1-5; TRBD1 matches 7 bases. Germline V gene data show CDR1 as MNHEY and CDR2 as SVGEGT. Germline trimming cut 5 bases from V and 3 bases from J; bases unmatched to any gene: 7. CDR3 length equals 15 residues. The CDR3 nucleotides read TGTGCCAGCAGTAAGGGACAGATTCCCAATCAGCCCCAGCATTTT. It codes for CASSKGQIPNQPQHF.

The J gene is TRBJ1-2, the V gene TRBV5-6, with D tentatively TRBD1 (6 bases). CDR3 length equals 14 residues. CDR1 and CDR2 (germline): SGHDT, YYEEEE. Trimming took off 1 base at V and 0 bases at J, with 7 bases between the two ends. Here the CDR3 reads CASSLTGSNYGYTF. CDR3 nucleotide sequence: TGTGCCAGCAGCTTGACAGGGTCTAACTATGGCTACACCTTC.

The chain is built from TRBV18 and TRBJ2-3, with D tentatively TRBD2 (6 bases). V shed 3 bases and J shed 7 bases, with 20 bases lying between them. Per germline, CDR1 KGHSH and CDR2 LQKENI. CDR3 size: 16 residues. CDR3 region: CASSPMSAGSVYTQYF. The CDR3, as DNA: TGTGCCAGCTCACCCATGTCGGCGGGATCAGTCTATACGCAGTATTTT.

The gene calls are TRBV7-2 and TRBJ1-6; 10 nucleotides line up with TRBD1. Germline CDR1 is SGHTA and CDR2 is FQGNSA. The CDR3 is 15 amino acids. V dropped 4 bases and J dropped 7; count of bases not matched to a gene: 4. The CDR3 DNA is TGTGCCAGCAGCTACCGGACAGGGGGAAATTCACCCCTCCACTTT. Translated, it gives CASSYRTGGNSPLHF.

V gene TRBV7-2 combines with J gene TRBJ1-2; 7 bases fit TRBD1. Germline V gene data show CDR1 as SGHTA and CDR2 as FQGNSA. V was pared by 0 bases and J by 4 bases, with 5 bases of the junction left unmatched. The CDR3 runs to 15 residues. CDR3 in amino acids: CASSLASGGSYGYTF. The DNA for the CDR3 is TGTGCCAGCAGCTTAGCATCAGGGGGAAGCTATGGCTACACCTTC.

Ten or more counts support this clone. The gene calls are TRBV15 and TRBJ1-6, with a weak D call TRBD1 (5 bases). Germline CDR1 LNHNV, CDR2 YYDKDF (reference sequence). Trimming removed 5 bases from V and 8 bases from J, with 16 bases in between. The CDR3 covers 15 residues. CDR3 region: CATSPVTVEHSPLHF. The CDR3 region has the DNA TGTGCCACCAGCCCGGTGACAGTTGAGCATTCACCCCTCCACTTT.

The chain links TRBV7-2 to TRBJ1-2; possibly TRBD1 for D (6 bases). Per the germline V gene, CDR1 is SGHTA and CDR2 is FQGNSA. CDR3 length: 14 residues. V was trimmed by 6 bases and J by 4 bases, leaving 15 bases between them. CDR3 DNA sequence: TGTGCCAGCAGTCCCAGAGGGGGGGGCTATGGCTACACCTTC. Its protein is CASSPRGGGYGYTF.

This chain connects TRBV29-1 to TRBJ1-1; D is undetermined. Germline loops: CDR1 SQVTM, CDR2 ANQGSEA. Trimming stripped 5 bases from V and 3 bases from J, with 10 bases between. This CDR3 contains 12 residues. The CDR3: CSVRRVDTEAFF. CDR3 sequence (DNA): TGCAGCGTTCGGAGGGTTGACACTGAAGCTTTCTTT.

The table lists this clone with a few counts. The rearrangement uses TRBV19 and TRBJ1-1; TRBD1 is a possible D gene (6 bases). This CDR3 spans 14 amino acids. Per germline, CDR1 LNHDA and CDR2 SQIVND (reference sequence). With 3 bases removed from V and 0 bases from J, the gap between germline ends came to 8 bases. The CDR3 loop is CASSITGMNTEAFF. The CDR3 DNA reads TGTGCCAGTAGTATCACAGGGATGAACACTGAAGCTTTCTTT.

The V gene is TRBV3-1 (or the pseudogene TRBV3-2), the J gene TRBJ2-5; D may be TRBD2 (7 bases). Trimming pared 4 bases from V and 2 bases from J, leaving 11 bases between. This CDR3 comprises 14 residues. Germline assignment: CDR1 LGHDT and CDR2 YNNKEL (reference sequence). CDR3 nucleotide sequence: TGTGCCAGCAGCCTGGGGGGGCAACAAGAGACCCAGTACTTC. Protein: CASSLGGQQETQYF.

The rearrangement joins TRBV6-5 to TRBJ2-7; TRBD1 is a possible D gene (5 bases). Germline CDR1 is MNHEY and CDR2 is SVGAGI. This CDR3 is 14 amino acids long. The V end was cut by 7 bases, the J end by 3 bases, with 16 bases between. As DNA, the CDR3 is TGTGCCAGCAAGCTGACAGAGACCCTCTACGAGCAGTACGTC. Its translation is CASKLTETLYEQYV.

This clone was seen only once. This rearrangement joins TRBV10-2 to TRBJ2-5; maybe TRBD1 (6 bases). Per germline, CDR1 WSHSY and CDR2 SAAADI. The V and J ends lost 4 bases and 5 bases respectively, with 8 bases between them. The CDR3 sequence is 12 residues long. The chain's CDR3 is CASSVQGETQYF. In DNA form, the CDR3 reads TGCGCCAGCAGTGTACAGGGTGAGACCCAGTACTTC.

The J gene is TRBJ2-3, the V gene TRBV14; 8 bases are a match to TRBD2. This CDR3 region has 16 residues. Looked up from germline, CDR1 is SGHDN and CDR2 is FVKESK. With V trimmed by 3 bases and J by 0 bases, 5 bases remained unmatched. DNA for the CDR3: TGTGCCAGCAGCCATTTTAGCGGGACTAGCACAGATACGCAGTATTTT. Its protein is CASSHFSGTSTDTQYF.

The chain is built from TRBV4-1 and TRBJ1-5; tentatively, D is TRBD1 (6 bases). The ends were cut back, 2 bases at V and 0 bases at J, with 11 bases in the middle. Germline assignment: CDR1 MGHRA and CDR2 YSYEKL. CDR3 length: 16 residues. The CDR3 spells CASSQPRDISNQPQHF. The DNA for the CDR3 is TGCGCCAGCAGCCAACCCCGGGACATTAGCAATCAGCCCCAGCATTTT.

This rearrangement joins TRBV14 to TRBJ2-3; 12 nucleotides line up with TRBD2. CDR1 is SGHDN, CDR2 FVKESK, per germline. V lost 4 bases, J lost 7 bases, and 9 bases stayed unmatched. The CDR3 has 16 amino acids. The CDR3 loop is CASSRGLAGLKYTQYF. The CDR3 DNA follows: TGTGCCAGCAGCCGAGGACTAGCGGGGTTGAAATATACGCAGTATTTT.

This clone was seen once. The chain joins TRBV27 to TRBJ2-6, with 8 bases lining up with TRBD2. V shed 3 bases, J shed 0 bases, and the junction held 7 bases outside the gene matches. The germline gives CDR1 MNHEY, CDR2 SMNVEV (reference sequence). The CDR3 runs 18 residues. The chain's CDR3 is CASSFLRGVYSGANVLTF. The CDR3 DNA sequence: TGTGCCAGCAGTTTCTTGCGGGGGGTTTACTCTGGGGCCAACGTCCTGACTTTC. The full variable domain, in which reference TRBV27 and TRBJ2-6 provide the parts outside the CDR3, is EAQVTQNPRYLITVTGKKLTVTCSQNMNHEYMSWYRQDPGLGLRQIYYSMNVEVTDKGDVPEGYKVSRKEKRNFPLILESPSPNQTSLYFCASSFLRGVYSGANVLTFGAGSRLTVL.